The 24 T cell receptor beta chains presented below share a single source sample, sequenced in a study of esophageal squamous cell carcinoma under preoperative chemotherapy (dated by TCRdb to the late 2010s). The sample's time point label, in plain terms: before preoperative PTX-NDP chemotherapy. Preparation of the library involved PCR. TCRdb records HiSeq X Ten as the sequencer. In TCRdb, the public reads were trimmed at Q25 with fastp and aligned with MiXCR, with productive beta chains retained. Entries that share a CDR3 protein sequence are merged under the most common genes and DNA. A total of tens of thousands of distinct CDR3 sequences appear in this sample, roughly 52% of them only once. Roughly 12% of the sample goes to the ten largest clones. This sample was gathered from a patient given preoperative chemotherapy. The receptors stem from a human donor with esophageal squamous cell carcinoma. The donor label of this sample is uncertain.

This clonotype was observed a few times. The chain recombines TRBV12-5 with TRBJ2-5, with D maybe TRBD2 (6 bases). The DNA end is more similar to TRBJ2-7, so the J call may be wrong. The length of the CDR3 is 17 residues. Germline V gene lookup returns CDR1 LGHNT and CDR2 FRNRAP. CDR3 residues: CASGLVRESSGRCEQYF. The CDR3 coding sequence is TGTGCTAGTGGTTTGGTTCGGGAGTCTTCTGGTCGCTGCGAGCAGTACTTC.

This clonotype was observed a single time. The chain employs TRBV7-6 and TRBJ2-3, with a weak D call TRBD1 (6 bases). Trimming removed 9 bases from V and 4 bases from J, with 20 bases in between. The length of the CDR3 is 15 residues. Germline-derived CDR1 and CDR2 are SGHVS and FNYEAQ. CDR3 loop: CARGSGARDPDTQYF. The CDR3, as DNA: TGTGCCAGGGGCTCAGGGGCCAGGGACCCAGATACGCAGTATTTT. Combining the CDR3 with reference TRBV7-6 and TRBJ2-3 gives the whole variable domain GAGVSQSPRYKVTKRGQDVALRCDPISGHVSLYWYRQALGQGPEFLTYFNYEAQQDKSGLPNDRFSAERPEGSISTLTIQRTEQRDSAMYRCARGSGARDPDTQYFGPGTRLTVL.

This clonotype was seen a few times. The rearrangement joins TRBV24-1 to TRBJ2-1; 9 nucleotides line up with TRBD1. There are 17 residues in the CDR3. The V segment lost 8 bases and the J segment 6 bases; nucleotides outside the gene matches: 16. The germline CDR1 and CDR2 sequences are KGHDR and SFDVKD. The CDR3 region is CATTKLWTGVILNEQFF. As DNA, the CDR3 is TGTGCCACCACTAAACTTTGGACAGGGGTAATTCTCAATGAGCAGTTCTTC.

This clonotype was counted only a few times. CDR3 sequence reads: CASSHHLTGVGANVLTF. The CDR3 coding sequence is TGTGCCAGCAGTCACCACCTGACAGGGGTTGGGGCCAACGTCCTGACTTTC. The rearrangement joins TRBV28 to TRBJ2-6; 8 bases agree with TRBD1. The V segment lost 5 bases and the J segment 3 bases; nucleotides outside the gene matches: 9. Germline lookup yields CDR1 MDHEN and CDR2 SYDVKM. There are 17 residues in the CDR3.

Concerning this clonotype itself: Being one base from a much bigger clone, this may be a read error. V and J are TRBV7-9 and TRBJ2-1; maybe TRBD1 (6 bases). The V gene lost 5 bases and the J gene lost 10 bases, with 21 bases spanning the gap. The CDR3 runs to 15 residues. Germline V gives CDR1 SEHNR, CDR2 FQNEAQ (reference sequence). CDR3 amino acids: CASSIYREVSYEQFF. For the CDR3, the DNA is TGTGCCAGCAGCATTTACAGGGAAGTATCCTACGAGCAGTTCTTC.

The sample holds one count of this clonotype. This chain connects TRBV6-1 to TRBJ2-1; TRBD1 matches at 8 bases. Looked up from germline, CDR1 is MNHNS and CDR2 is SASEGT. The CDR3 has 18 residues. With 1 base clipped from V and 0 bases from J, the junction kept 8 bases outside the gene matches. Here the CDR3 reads CASSEETGAPTSYNEQFF. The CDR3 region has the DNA TGTGCCAGCAGTGAAGAGACAGGGGCACCAACCTCCTACAATGAGCAGTTCTTC.

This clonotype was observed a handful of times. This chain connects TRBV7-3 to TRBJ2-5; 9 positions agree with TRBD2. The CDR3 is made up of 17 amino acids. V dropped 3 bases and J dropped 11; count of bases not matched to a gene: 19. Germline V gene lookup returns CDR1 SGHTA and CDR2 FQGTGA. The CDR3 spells CASSFIPAGGNQNTQYF. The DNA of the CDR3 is TGTGCCAGCAGCTTCATACCGGCGGGAGGGAACCAAAACACTCAGTACTTC.

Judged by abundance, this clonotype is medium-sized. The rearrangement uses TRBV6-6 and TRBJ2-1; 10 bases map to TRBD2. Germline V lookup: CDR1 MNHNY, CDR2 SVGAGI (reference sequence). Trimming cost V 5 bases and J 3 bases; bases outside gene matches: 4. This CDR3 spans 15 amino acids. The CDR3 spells CASSRLAGNYNEQFF. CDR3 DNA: TGTGCCAGCAGTCGACTAGCGGGCAACTACAATGAGCAGTTCTTC.

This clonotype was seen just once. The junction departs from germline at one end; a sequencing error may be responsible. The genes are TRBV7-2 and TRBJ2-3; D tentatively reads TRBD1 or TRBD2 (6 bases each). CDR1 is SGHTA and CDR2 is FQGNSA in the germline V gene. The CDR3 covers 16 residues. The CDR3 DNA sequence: TGTGCCAGCGCGGGACACGGGGGCCGAGGCAAAGAGACGCAGTACTTT. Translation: CASAGHGGRGKETQYF.

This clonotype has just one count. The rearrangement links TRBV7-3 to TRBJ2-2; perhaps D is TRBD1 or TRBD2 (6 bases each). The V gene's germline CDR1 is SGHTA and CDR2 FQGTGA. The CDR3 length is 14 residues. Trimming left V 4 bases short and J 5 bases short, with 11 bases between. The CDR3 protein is CASSSPGATGELFF. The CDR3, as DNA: TGTGCCAGCAGCTCCCCGGGGGCGACCGGGGAGCTGTTTTTT. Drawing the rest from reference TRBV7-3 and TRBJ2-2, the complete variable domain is GAGVSQTPSNKVTEKGKYVELRCDPISGHTALYWYRQSLGQGPEFLIYFQGTGAADDSGLPNDRFFAVRPEGSVSTLKIQRTERGDSAVYLCASSSPGATGELFFGEGSRLTVL.

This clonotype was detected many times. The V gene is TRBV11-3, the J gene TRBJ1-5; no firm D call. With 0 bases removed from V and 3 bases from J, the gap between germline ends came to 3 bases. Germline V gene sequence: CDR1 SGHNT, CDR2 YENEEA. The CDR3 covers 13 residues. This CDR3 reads CASSLDHNQPQHF. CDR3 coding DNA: TGTGCCAGCAGCTTAGATCACAATCAGCCCCAGCATTTT.

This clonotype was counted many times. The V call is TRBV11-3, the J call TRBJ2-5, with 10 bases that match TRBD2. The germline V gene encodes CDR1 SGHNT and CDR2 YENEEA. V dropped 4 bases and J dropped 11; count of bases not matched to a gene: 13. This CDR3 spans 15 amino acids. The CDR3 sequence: CASSSGLAGVDEQYF. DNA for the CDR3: TGTGCCAGCAGCTCGGGGCTAGCGGGAGTGGATGAGCAGTACTTC.

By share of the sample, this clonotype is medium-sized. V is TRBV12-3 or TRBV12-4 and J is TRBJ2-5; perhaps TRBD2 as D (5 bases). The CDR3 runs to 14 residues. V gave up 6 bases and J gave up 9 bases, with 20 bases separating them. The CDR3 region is CASRREIPRDSQYF. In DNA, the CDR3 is TGTGCCAGCAGAAGGGAGATTCCAAGAGATTCCCAGTACTTC.

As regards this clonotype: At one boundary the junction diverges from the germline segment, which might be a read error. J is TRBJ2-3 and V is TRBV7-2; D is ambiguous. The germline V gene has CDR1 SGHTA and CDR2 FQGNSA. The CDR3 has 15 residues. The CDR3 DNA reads TGTGCCAGCAGCTCCCCCGCGTCGACCCAGGAGACGCAGTATTTC. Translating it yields CASSSPASTQETQYF.

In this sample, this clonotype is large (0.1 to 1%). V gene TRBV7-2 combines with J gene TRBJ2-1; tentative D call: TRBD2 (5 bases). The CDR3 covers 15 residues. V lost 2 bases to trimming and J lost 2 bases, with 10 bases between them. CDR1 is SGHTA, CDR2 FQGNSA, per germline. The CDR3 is CASSLKGSTYNEQFF. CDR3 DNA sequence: TGTGCCAGCAGCTTAAAAGGGAGTACCTACAATGAGCAGTTCTTC.

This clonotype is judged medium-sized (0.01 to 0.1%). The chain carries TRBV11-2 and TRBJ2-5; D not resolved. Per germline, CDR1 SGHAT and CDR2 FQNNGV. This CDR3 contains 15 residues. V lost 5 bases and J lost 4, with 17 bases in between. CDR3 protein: CASSPRPNRAETQYF. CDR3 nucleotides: TGTGCCAGCAGCCCTCGACCAAACCGAGCAGAGACCCAGTACTTC.

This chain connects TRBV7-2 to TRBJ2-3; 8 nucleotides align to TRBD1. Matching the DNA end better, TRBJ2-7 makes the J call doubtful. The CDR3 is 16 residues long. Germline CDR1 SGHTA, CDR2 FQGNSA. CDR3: CASSPRPRGRTNTQYF. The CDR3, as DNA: TGTGCCAGCAGCCCCCGCCCCAGGGGGCGCACAAACACGCAGTACTTC.

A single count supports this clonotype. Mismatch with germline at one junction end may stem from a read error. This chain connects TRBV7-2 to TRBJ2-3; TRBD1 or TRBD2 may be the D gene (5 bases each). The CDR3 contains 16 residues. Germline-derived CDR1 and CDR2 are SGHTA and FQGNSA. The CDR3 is CVSSAPGRRAKNTQYF. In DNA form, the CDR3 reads TGTGTCAGCAGCGCACCGGGGCGGAGAGCCAAAAACACGCAGTATTTT.

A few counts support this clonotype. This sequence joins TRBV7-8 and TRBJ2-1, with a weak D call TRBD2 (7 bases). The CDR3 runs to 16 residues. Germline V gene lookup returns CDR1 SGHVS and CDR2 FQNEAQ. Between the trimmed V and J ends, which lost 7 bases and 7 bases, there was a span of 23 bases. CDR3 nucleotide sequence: TGTGCCAGCATCCCGGGTCGAGGGGGGGTAAGGAATGAGCAGTTCTTC. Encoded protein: CASIPGRGGVRNEQFF.

CDR3: CASSFGPAGGIQNTQYF. The CDR3 DNA reads TGTGCCAGCAGCTTCGGGCCCGCGGGAGGGATCCAAAACACCCAGTACTTC. The rearrangement joins TRBV7-3 to TRBJ2-4; TRBD2 agrees at 9 bases. Losses at the gene ends were 3 bases for V and 13 bases for J; bases not matched to a gene: 19. Looked up from germline, CDR1 is SGHTA and CDR2 is FQGTGA. The CDR3 consists of 17 residues.

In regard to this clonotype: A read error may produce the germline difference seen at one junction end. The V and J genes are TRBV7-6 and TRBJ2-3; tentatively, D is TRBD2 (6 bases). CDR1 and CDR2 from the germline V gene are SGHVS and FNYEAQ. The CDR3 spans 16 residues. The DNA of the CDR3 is TGTGCCAGCAGCTTCCTGGCGCGGGGAGGCACAGACACGCAGTACTTT. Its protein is CASSFLARGGTDTQYF.

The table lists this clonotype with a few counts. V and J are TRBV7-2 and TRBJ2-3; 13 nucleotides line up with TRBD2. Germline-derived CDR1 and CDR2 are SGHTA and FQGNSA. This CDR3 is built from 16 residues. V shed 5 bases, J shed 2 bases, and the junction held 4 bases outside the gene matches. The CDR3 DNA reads TGTGCCAGCAGCGCCGGGACTAGCGGGGCCACAGATACGCAGTATTTT. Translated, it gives CASSAGTSGATDTQYF.

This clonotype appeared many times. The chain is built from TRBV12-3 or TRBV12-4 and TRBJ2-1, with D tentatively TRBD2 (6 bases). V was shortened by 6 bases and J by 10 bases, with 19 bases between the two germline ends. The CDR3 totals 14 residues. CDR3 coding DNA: TGTGCCAGCAGGGCCGCGACTAGTGTCCACGAGCAGTTCTTC. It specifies CASRAATSVHEQFF.

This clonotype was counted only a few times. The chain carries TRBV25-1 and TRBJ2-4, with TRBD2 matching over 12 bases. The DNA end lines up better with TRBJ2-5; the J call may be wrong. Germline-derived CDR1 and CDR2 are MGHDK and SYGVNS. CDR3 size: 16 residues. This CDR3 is CARGASGRASQETQYF. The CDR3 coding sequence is TGTGCCCGCGGGGCTAGCGGGAGGGCCTCGCAAGAGACCCAGTACTTC.